The entry below describes one TCR beta chain. Original data processing: Amplification from reference gene primers served as the basis for estimated nucleated cell counts. The assay was immunoSEQ multiplex PCR, and TCRdb's table has in-frame clones only and misses some. V and J calls and clone size follow that table, whereas D and trimming were derived from the DNA. The sample lists 130,000 to 150,000 clones; over 80% were seen once. The data were taken from a study of blood T cell repertoires in COVID-19. Germline values: CDR1 LGHDT, CDR2 YNNKEL (reference sequence). The CDR3 extends over 15 amino acids. V shed 1 base and J 5 bases; nucleotides not matched to a gene: 5.

Sequenced material: peripheral blood. This chain uses TRBV3-1 (or the pseudogene TRBV3-2) with TRBJ2-7, with 10 bases fitting TRBD2. This TCR came from a woman aged 40 to 55 with active or convalescent COVID-19. The CDR3 DNA is TGTGCCAGCAGCCAAGGGTGGCTAGCGGGGGACGAGCAGTACTTC. The encoded protein is CASSQGWLAGDEQYF.